This is a list of T cell receptor beta chains from one sample in a study of blood T cell repertoires in COVID-19. Sequencing was performed with immunoSEQ multiplex PCR; in TCRdb, only in-frame clones are kept and a portion is missing. The sample gives roughly 450,000 clones, about 90% of which show up once; about 0.6% is in the top ten. The sequencing input was PBMCs or T cells enriched from blood (not recorded which). The receptors shown here come from a man aged 18 to 30 who had recovered from COVID-19. Both conserved end residues are part of each CDR3. Fields, in order: J gene, V gene, D gene, clone size, CDR3 protein, CDR3 DNA. A D gene is named only where the DNA matches it firmly. The size field is filled for only some rows; it gives once, few, many or a size class.

>TRBJ1-2|TRBV2|TRBD1|NA
CATPRGQGYGYTF
TGTGCCACCCCTCGGGGACAGGGATATGGCTACACCTTC
>TRBJ2-7|TRBV11-2|NA|NA
CASSFRPTWAGEQYF
TGTGCCAGCAGCTTCAGGCCGACCTGGGCGGGCGAGCAGTACTTC
>TRBJ2-7|TRBV7-9|TRBD1|NA
CASSSRDRSYEQYF
TGTGCCAGCAGCAGTAGGGACAGATCCTACGAGCAGTACTTC
>TRBJ2-7|TRBV9|TRBD1|NA
CASSGGQGIHEQYF
TGTGCCAGCAGCGGGGGACAGGGAATACACGAGCAGTACTTC
>TRBJ1-3|TRBV19|NA|NA
CASSIIGEGNTIYF
TGTGCCAGTAGTATAATCGGAGAGGGAAACACCATATATTTT
>TRBJ1-5|TRBV5-8|NA|NA
CASSLGQATSQPQHF
TGTGCCAGCAGCTTGGGACAGGCGACATCACAGCCCCAGCATTTT
>TRBJ2-1|TRBV5-4|NA|NA
CASSPFYSGEQFF
TGTGCCAGCAGCCCATTCTATAGCGGTGAGCAGTTCTTC
>TRBJ1-1|TRBV25-1|TRBD1|NA
CASSELGTGDTEAFF
TGTGCCAGCAGTGAATTAGGGACAGGGGACACTGAAGCTTTCTTT
>TRBJ1-2|TRBV11-2|NA|NA
CASSKTGLGYTF
TGTGCCAGCAGCAAGACAGGCCTCGGCTACACCTTC
>TRBJ1-5|TRBV27|TRBD1|NA
CASSSGTGAASGQPQHF
TGTGCCAGCAGTTCCGGGACAGGGGCGGCGTCTGGGCAGCCCCAGCATTTT
>TRBJ1-6|TRBV12-3/TRBV12-4|TRBD1|NA
CASSLTGRSPLHF
TGTGCCAGCAGCCTGACAGGGCGATCACCCCTCCACTTT
>TRBJ1-6|TRBV21-1|NA|NA
CASSKVRKHVERWSSYNSPLHF
TGTGCCAGCAGCAAAGTTCGTAAGCACGTAGAACGATGGAGCTCCTATAATTCACCCCTCCACTTT
>TRBJ1-1|TRBV21-1|NA|NA
CASSKSQGWGTEAFF
TGTGCCAGCAGCAAAAGCCAGGGCTGGGGCACTGAAGCTTTCTTT
>TRBJ2-5|TRBV11-2|TRBD1|NA
CASSGDRGRETQYF
TGTGCCAGCAGCGGGGACAGGGGGCGCGAGACCCAGTACTTC
>TRBJ1-2|TRBV6-1|NA|NA
CASSEGEGGYTF
TGTGCCAGCAGTGAGGGGGAGGGAGGCTACACCTTC
>TRBJ1-2|TRBV19|NA|NA
CASSDRGAYGYTF
TGTGCCAGTAGTGATCGGGGAGCCTATGGCTACACCTTC
>TRBJ1-4|TRBV9|NA|NA
CASSVGDAEKLFF
TGTGCCAGCAGCGTAGGTGATGCTGAGAAACTGTTTTTT
>TRBJ1-6|TRBV2|NA|NA
CASTRGNSPLHF
TGTGCCAGCACCAGGGGAAATTCACCCCTCCACTTT
>TRBJ2-1|TRBV6-5|TRBD1|NA
CASLRRGQGSLEQFF
TGTGCCAGCCTCAGACGGGGACAGGGGTCCCTTGAGCAGTTCTTC
>TRBJ2-1|TRBV11-3|TRBD2|NA
CASSLVPGGEQFF
TGTGCCAGCAGCTTAGTTCCCGGGGGGGAGCAGTTCTTC
>TRBJ2-3|TRBV10-3|NA|once
CAISERGATDTQYF
TGTGCCATCAGTGAGCGGGGGGCCACAGATACGCAGTATTTT
>TRBJ2-7|TRBV11-1|TRBD2|once
CASSGLALSYEQYF
TGTGCCAGCAGTGGACTAGCGCTGTCCTACGAGCAGTACTTC
>TRBJ1-5|TRBV7-8|NA|NA
CASRTGYGQPQHF
TGTGCCAGCCGCACAGGGTACGGTCAGCCCCAGCATTTT
>TRBJ2-3|TRBV15|TRBD2|NA
CATSRDRRLALSTDTQYF
TGTGCCACCAGCAGAGATCGTCGACTAGCGCTTAGCACAGATACGCAGTATTTT
>TRBJ2-1|TRBV28|NA|NA
CASSLAGRLEVNEQFF
TGTGCCAGCAGTTTGGCCGGTAGACTAGAGGTCAATGAGCAGTTCTTC
>TRBJ2-7|TRBV4-1|TRBD1|NA
CASSPLSGTGAYEQYF
TGCGCCAGCAGCCCTCTCTCCGGGACAGGAGCTTACGAGCAGTACTTC
>TRBJ2-7|TRBV27|NA|NA
CASSSQPGSYEQYF
TGTGCCAGCAGTTCTCAACCGGGATCATACGAGCAGTACTTC
>TRBJ2-2|TRBV19|NA|NA
CASSARGELFF
TGTGCCAGTAGTGCCAGGGGGGAGCTGTTTTTT
>TRBJ1-5|TRBV10-3|NA|once
CAIRRTTGQPQHF
TGTGCCATCAGACGGACAACCGGTCAGCCCCAGCATTTT
>TRBJ2-7|TRBV28|TRBD2|NA
CASSANTGTTGTSGRRYEQYF
TGTGCCAGCAGTGCCAACACCGGGACAACCGGGACTAGCGGGAGACGATACGAGCAGTACTTC
>TRBJ2-7|TRBV7-8|NA|NA
CASSPGYEQYF
TGTGCCAGCAGCCCCGGGTACGAGCAGTACTTC
>TRBJ2-4|TRBV5-1|NA|NA
CASSLILGGIQYF
TGCGCCAGCAGCTTGATACTAGGAGGCATTCAGTACTTC
>TRBJ2-3|TRBV7-8|TRBD2|NA
CASSGKTSGAMTDTQYF
TGTGCCAGCAGCGGAAAAACTAGCGGAGCTATGACAGATACGCAGTATTTT
>TRBJ1-3|TRBV11-2|TRBD1|NA
CASTLTQGAKGNTIYF
TGTGCCAGCACTCTAACACAGGGGGCAAAAGGAAACACCATATATTTT
>TRBJ2-1|TRBV28|TRBD2|once
CASSLTTSGRARNEQFF
TGTGCCAGCAGTTTAACGACTAGCGGGAGGGCCAGGAATGAGCAGTTCTTC
>TRBJ2-4|TRBV24-1|TRBD1|NA
CATSDPQTGLNIQYF
TGTGCCACCAGTGATCCTCAGACAGGGTTGAACATTCAGTACTTC
>TRBJ1-5|TRBV27|TRBD1|NA
CASSFSGGGQPQHF
TGTGCCAGCAGTTTTTCAGGGGGCGGTCAGCCCCAGCATTTT
>TRBJ1-5|TRBV12-5|NA|NA
CASGLMDRFTHSNQPQHF
TGTGCTAGTGGTTTGATGGACAGATTTACCCATAGCAATCAGCCCCAGCATTTT
>TRBJ1-1|TRBV14|NA|NA
CASSQDFVTEAFF
TGTGCCAGCAGCCAAGATTTTGTAACTGAAGCTTTCTTT
>TRBJ1-4|TRBV19|TRBD1|NA
CASSPRQGREKLFF
TGTGCCAGTAGTCCCCGACAGGGGCGTGAAAAACTGTTTTTT
>TRBJ1-2|TRBV5-5|NA|NA
CASSLDGSTNYGYTF
TGTGCCAGCAGCTTGGATGGCAGTACGAACTATGGCTACACCTTC
>TRBJ1-1|TRBV12-1|NA|NA
CASSFDVGPDAFF
TGTGCCAGCAGCTTTGACGTGGGCCCGGATGCTTTCTTT